These T cell receptor beta chains were read from a single sample in a study of Ad26.COV2.S vaccination and SARS-CoV-2 variants. Data came from immunoSEQ multiplex PCR; TCRdb stores just in-frame clones and leaves some out. The table has about 420,000 clones, around nine tenths seen once. Sample: peripheral blood, taken in a trial of Ad26.COV2.S vaccine versus placebo. The receptor source for this set is a person between 18 and 60 years old who received the Ad26.COV2.S COVID-19 vaccine or a placebo. Both conserved end residues are part of each CDR3. D genes are given only for firm matches. The size field is filled for only some rows; it gives once, few, many or a size class.

d_call clone_size j_call v_call cdr3_length cdr3_nt cdr3_aa
TRBD1 . TRBJ1-1 TRBV19 16 TGTGCCACTTGGACAGGTGACTTAACTGGGAACACTGAAGCTTTCTTT CATWTGDLTGNTEAFF
TRBD2 . TRBJ2-3 TRBV12-3/TRBV12-4 13 TGTGCCAGCAGTTCACCGGGGGGACTTACGCAGTATTTT CASSSPGGLTQYF
. . TRBJ2-2 TRBV19 16 TGTGCCAGTAGTCCGGGGTATGGATCGTGGGCCGGGGAGCTGTTTTTT CASSPGYGSWAGELFF
TRBD1 once TRBJ2-7 TRBV6-1 14 TGTGCCAGCAGTGAAGCTGGGACAGGGGACCGGCAGTACTTC CASSEAGTGDRQYF
. . TRBJ1-4 TRBV4-1 15 TGCGCCAGCAGCCAAGCGAGGGGGTCTCGGGAAAAACTGTTTTTT CASSQARGSREKLFF
. . TRBJ1-4 TRBV18 13 TGTGCCAGCTCACCACGACGGTTTGAAAAACTGTTTTTT CASSPRRFEKLFF
. . TRBJ1-1 TRBV28 15 TGTGCCAGCAGTGGAGGTTCGTACATGAACACTGAAGCTTTCTTT CASSGGSYMNTEAFF
TRBD2 . TRBJ2-3 TRBV9 15 TGTGCCAGCAGCGCGTACGCGGGGGACACAGATACGCAGTATTTT CASSAYAGDTDTQYF
TRBD1 . TRBJ1-2 TRBV11-2 16 TGTGCCAGCAGCTTAGCGGGGACAGACCCCAACTATGGCTACACCTTC CASSLAGTDPNYGYTF
TRBD2 . TRBJ2-7 TRBV7-2 17 TGTGCCAGCAGCACATCTGGGGACACCGGGAGGGATTACGAGCAGTACTTC CASSTSGDTGRDYEQYF
. . TRBJ2-5 TRBV28 14 TGTGCCAGCAGTTTCAGAGGGGGGAAAGAGACCCAGTACTTC CASSFRGGKETQYF
. . TRBJ2-5 TRBV6-5 14 TGTGCCAGCAGTTACGTGGCGGGGAAGGAGACCCAGTACTTC CASSYVAGKETQYF